This T cell receptor (beta chain) was sequenced during a study of T cell responses to AZD1222 COVID-19 vaccine. Study context: Researchers grouped second doses given at about 4 or about 12 weeks into one pool. Findings of the study overall: Following two doses of AZD1222, Spike-specific TCR breadth and depth rose. There were vaccine-associated CD4 TCRs across spike, dominant at 160-218 and 743-854.

Remarks on this clone: The antigen is undetermined.

V dropped 1 base and J dropped 5 bases, with 11 bases sitting between them. The CDR3 runs to 15 residues. Germline loops: CDR1 KGHDR, CDR2 SFDVKD. Assay used: immunoSEQ multiplex PCR; TCRdb lists only in-frame clones, some missing. The sample yields 200,000 or so clones, around 93% seen once. Sequenced material: peripheral blood, taken on day 0 of AZD1222 vaccination. This chain uses TRBV24-1 with TRBJ2-1; the D gene could be TRBD1 or TRBD2 (5 bases each). The clonotype comes from an adult in good health. DNA for the CDR3: TGTGCCACCAGTGATTTTAGGGACCGCAACAATGAGCAGTTCTTC. Its protein product is CATSDFRDRNNEQFF.